The sequence of this T cell receptor beta chain was determined in a study of cytomegalovirus exposure and HLA in healthy donors. Findings of the study overall: There were under 200 TCR beta chains listed as cytomegalovirus-associated. Analysis was carried out at a later point, and it linked a missense DCLRE1C variant to TCR beta V- and J-gene trimming.

This clone was seen just once. What it recognizes is unknown. Primers for the PCR totalled 60 Vbeta and 13 Jbeta. Clones were sequenced by immunoSEQ multiplex PCR, and TCRdb holds only the in-frame ones, with some missing. The table includes 200,000 to 300,000 clones, 78% detected once. The sample was PBMCs. The sequence came from a boy between 10 and 17 years old in good health and CMV-seronegative.

The CDR3 DNA follows: TGTGCCAGCAGTTTTTCCCCCGGGGGGGCTCGGAGCTACACCTTC. This codes for CASSFSPGGARSYTF. The chain is built from TRBV5-4 and TRBJ1-2; a possible D gene is TRBD1 (6 bases). This CDR3 comprises 15 residues. CDR1 and CDR2 (germline): SGHNT, YYREEE (reference sequence). The V gene lost 5 bases and the J gene lost 9 bases, with 23 bases spanning the gap.